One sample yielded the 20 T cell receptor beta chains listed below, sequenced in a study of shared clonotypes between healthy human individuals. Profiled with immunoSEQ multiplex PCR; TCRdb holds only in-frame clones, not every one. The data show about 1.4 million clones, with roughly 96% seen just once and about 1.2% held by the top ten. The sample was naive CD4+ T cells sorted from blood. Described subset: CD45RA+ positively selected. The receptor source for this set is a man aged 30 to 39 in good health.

Written as DNA, the CDR3 is TGCACCAGCAGCCAAGACAGGGAGCGGCGTAACACTGAAGCTTTCTTT. It yields the protein CTSSQDRERRNTEAFF. This chain links TRBV1 with TRBJ1-1. TRBV1 is reported as a pseudogene. CDR3 length: 16 amino acids.

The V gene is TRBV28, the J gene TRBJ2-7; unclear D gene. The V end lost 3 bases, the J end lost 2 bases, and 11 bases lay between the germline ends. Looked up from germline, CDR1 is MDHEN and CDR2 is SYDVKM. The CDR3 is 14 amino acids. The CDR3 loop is CASSLDLGTYEQYF. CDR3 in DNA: TGTGCCAGCAGTTTGGATCTGGGGACCTACGAGCAGTACTTC.

CDR3 sequence reads: CASSFFLGTEAFF. DNA of the CDR3: TGTGCCAGCAGCTTCTTTTTAGGGACTGAAGCTTTCTTT. This chain uses TRBV5-4 with TRBJ1-1; D ambiguous. The CDR3 contains 13 residues. V was trimmed by 2 bases and J by 5 bases, leaving 10 bases between them. Germline V gene lookup returns CDR1 SGHNT and CDR2 YYREEE (reference sequence).

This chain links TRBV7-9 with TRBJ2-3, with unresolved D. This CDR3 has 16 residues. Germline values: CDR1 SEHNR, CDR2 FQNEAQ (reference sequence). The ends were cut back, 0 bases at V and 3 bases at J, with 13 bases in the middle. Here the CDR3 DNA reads TGTGCCAGCAGCTTAGCGCTGGGCTGGGGTACAGATACGCAGTATTTT. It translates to CASSLALGWGTDTQYF.

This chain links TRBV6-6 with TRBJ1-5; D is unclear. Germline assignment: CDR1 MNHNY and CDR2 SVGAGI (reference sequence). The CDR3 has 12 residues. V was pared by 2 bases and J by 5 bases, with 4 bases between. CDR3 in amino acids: CASSYADQPQHF. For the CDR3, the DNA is TGTGCCAGCAGTTACGCAGATCAGCCCCAGCATTTT.

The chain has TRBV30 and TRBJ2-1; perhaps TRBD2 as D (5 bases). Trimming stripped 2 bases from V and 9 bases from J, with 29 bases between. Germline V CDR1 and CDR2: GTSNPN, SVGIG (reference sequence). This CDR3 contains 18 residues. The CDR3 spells CAWSKYRTPRAGLLEQFF. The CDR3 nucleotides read TGTGCCTGGAGTAAGTACCGCACCCCACGGGCAGGACTCCTTGAGCAGTTCTTC.

The CDR3, as DNA: TGTGCCAGCAGCCCACAGACAGAGAACACTGAAGCTTTCTTT. Encoded protein: CASSPQTENTEAFF. V is TRBV9 and J is TRBJ1-1, with D possibly matching TRBD1 (5 bases). Deletions cut 4 bases from V and 1 base from J, with 11 bases between. The germline gives CDR1 SGDLS, CDR2 YYNGEE. This CDR3 spans 14 amino acids.

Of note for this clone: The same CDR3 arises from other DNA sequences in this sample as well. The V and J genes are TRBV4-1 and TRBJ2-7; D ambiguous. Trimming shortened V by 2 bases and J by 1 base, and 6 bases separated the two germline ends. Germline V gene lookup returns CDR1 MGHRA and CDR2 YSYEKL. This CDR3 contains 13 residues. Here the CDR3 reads CASSQIGSYEQYF. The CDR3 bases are TGCGCCAGCAGCCAAATTGGGTCCTACGAGCAGTACTTC.

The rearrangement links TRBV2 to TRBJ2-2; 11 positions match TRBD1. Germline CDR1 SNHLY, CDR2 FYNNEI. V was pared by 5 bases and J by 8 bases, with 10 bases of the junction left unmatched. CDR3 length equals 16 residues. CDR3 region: CASSRGTGGAVGELFF. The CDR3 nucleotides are TGTGCCAGCAGTCGGGGGACAGGGGGAGCAGTTGGGGAGCTGTTTTTT.

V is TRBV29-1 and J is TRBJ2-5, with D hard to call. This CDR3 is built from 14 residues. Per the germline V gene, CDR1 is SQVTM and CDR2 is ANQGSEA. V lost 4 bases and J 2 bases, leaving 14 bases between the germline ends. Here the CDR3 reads CSVGLGLGQETQYF. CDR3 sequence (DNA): TGCAGCGTTGGTCTGGGGTTAGGGCAAGAGACCCAGTACTTC.

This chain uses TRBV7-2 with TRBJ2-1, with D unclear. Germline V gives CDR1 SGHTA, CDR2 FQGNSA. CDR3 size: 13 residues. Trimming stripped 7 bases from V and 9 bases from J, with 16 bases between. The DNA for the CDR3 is TGTGCCAGCACCCCTTTTCATATCTTTGAGCAGTTCTTC. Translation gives CASTPFHIFEQFF.

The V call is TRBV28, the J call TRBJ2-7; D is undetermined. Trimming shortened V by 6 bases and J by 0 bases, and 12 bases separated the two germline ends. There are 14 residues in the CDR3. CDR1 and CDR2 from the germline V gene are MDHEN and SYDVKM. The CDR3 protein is CASRSPVGSYEQYF. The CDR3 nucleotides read TGTGCCAGCAGATCCCCAGTTGGCTCCTACGAGCAGTACTTC. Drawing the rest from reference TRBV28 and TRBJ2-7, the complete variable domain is DVKVTQSSRYLVKRTGEKVFLECVQDMDHENMFWYRQDPGLGLRLIYFSYDVKMKEKGDIPEGYSVSREKKERFSLILESASTNQTSMYLCASRSPVGSYEQYFGPGTRLTVT.

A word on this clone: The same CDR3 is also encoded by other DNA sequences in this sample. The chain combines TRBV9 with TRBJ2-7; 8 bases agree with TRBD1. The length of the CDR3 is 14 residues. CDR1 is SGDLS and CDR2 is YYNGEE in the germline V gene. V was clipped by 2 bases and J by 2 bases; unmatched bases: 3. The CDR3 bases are TGTGCCAGCAGCGTGGGACAGGCCCCCTACGAGCAGTACTTC. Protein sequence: CASSVGQAPYEQYF. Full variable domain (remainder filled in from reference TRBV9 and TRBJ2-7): DSGVTQTPKHLITATGQRVTLRCSPRSGDLSVYWYQQSLDQGLQFLIQYYNGEERAKGNILERFSAQQFPDLHSELNLSSLELGDSALYFCASSVGQAPYEQYFGPGTRLTVT.

The CDR3 nucleotides read TGCGCCCCCAGGCTCATGTACAATGAGCAGTTCTTC. Translating gives CAPRLMYNEQFF. The rearrangement links TRBV5-1 to TRBJ2-1; D not certain. Germline loops: CDR1 SGHRS, CDR2 YFSETQ. CDR3 size: 12 residues. Trimming took 10 bases from V and 4 from J, leaving 12 bases between them.

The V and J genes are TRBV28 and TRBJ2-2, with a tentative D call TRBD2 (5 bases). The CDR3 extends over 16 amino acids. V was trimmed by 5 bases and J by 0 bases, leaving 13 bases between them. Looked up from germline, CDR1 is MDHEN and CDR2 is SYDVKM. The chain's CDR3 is CASSRRRIANTGELFF. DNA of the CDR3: TGTGCCAGCAGTCGCAGGAGGATCGCGAACACCGGGGAGCTGTTTTTT. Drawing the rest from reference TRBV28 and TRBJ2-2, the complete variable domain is DVKVTQSSRYLVKRTGEKVFLECVQDMDHENMFWYRQDPGLGLRLIYFSYDVKMKEKGDIPEGYSVSREKKERFSLILESASTNQTSMYLCASSRRRIANTGELFFGEGSRLTVL.

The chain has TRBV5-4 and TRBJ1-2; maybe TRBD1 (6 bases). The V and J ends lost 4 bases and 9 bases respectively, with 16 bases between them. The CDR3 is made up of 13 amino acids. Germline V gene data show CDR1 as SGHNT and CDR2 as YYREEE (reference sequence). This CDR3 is CASSPEGTHSYTF. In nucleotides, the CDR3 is TGTGCCAGCAGCCCGGAGGGGACACACAGCTACACCTTC.

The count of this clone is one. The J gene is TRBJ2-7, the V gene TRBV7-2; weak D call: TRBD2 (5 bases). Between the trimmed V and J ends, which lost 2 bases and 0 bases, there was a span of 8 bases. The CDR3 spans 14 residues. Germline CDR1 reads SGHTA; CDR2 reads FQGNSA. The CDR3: CASSLNGVSYEQYF. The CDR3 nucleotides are TGTGCCAGCAGCTTAAACGGGGTCTCCTACGAGCAGTACTTC.

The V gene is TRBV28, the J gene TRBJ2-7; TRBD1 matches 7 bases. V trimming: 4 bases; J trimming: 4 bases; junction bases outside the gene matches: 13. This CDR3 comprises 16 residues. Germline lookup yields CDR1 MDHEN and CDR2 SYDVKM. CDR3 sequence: CASSSIDQGVKYEQYF. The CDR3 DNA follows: TGTGCCAGCAGTTCTATCGATCAGGGGGTTAAGTACGAGCAGTACTTC.

This CDR3 is CASSLATGANSYEQYF. The CDR3 nucleotides read TGTGCCAGCAGCTTAGCAACAGGGGCCAACTCCTACGAGCAGTACTTC. V and J are TRBV7-6 and TRBJ2-7, with TRBD1 matching 7 bases. Germline V lookup: CDR1 SGHVS, CDR2 FNYEAQ. Germline trimming cut 0 bases from V and 0 bases from J; bases unmatched to any gene: 5. The CDR3 has 16 amino acids.

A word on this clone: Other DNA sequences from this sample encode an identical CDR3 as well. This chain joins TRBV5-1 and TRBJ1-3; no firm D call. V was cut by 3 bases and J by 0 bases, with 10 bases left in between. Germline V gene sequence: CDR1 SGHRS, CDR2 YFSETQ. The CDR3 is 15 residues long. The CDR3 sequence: CASSSDSPSGNTIYF. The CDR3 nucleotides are TGCGCCAGCAGCTCCGATTCTCCCTCTGGAAACACCATATATTTT.